Reported below is one T cell receptor (beta chain). What this receptor recognizes is not known. Base qualities are not recorded, but no much larger clone differs from it by a single base. The CDR3 starts with the cysteine, ends with the phenylalanine, and has 13 residues. Only the CDR3 DNA stays, 39 bases, in frame from base 1. In the germline V gene, CDR1 corresponds to LGHNA and CDR2 to YSLEER. V is reduced by 6 bases and J by 6 bases, leaving a spacing of 11 bases between them. Library construction relied on the immunoSEQ multiplex PCR assay. TCRdb provides this immuneACCESS table in a form limited to in-frame rearrangements. Some clones are lacking; in checked studies, under half of them reflect an unresolved V gene, and why the rest are absent is not known. The sample has about 400,000 clones on record, around 93% of them singletons. Roughly 0.02% of the sample is taken by the ten largest. This sample is part of a study of shared T cell receptors in the human thymus (dated by TCRdb to the early 2020s). About the investigation overall: The study examined how the human thymus generates shared, self-reactive T-cell receptor alpha chains.

Sequencing was done on a sample of thymocytes. The receptor comes from a human donor. The sequence links TRBV4-3 to TRBJ1-4; the D segment could be TRBD1, given 5 matching bases. The nucleotide sequence is TGCGCCAGCAGGGGACGTGGGGATGAAAAACTGTTTTTT. This encodes CASRGRGDEKLFF.